The 27 T cell receptor beta chains given below trace back to one sample, sequenced in a study of blood T cells in healthy people across ages. It was with a sample-barcoded 5' primer and a J-beta primer mix that a second PCR of roughly 7 to 11 cycles was run. TCRdb re-called the 5' RACE reads with MiXCR, one entry per CDR3 protein. The data show 750,000 to 1,000,000 distinct CDR3 sequences, approximately 32% seen once. These same records also appear under a second study, on T cells of mothers and their children.

Input material: blood. These receptors were collected from a woman between 35 and 50 years old in good health.

Details on this clonotype: A read error may be the cause here, since a much bigger clone is one base away. The V call is TRBV3-1, the J call TRBJ2-1; either TRBD1 or TRBD2 may fit D (5 bases each). The CDR3 runs 15 residues. CDR1 and CDR2 (germline): LGHDT, YNNKEL (reference sequence). Trimming shortened V by 0 bases and J by 10 bases, and 16 bases separated the two germline ends. CDR3 protein: CASSQEIGTTYEQFF. Written as DNA, the CDR3 is TGTGCCAGCAGCCAAGAAATAGGGACCACTTACGAGCAGTTCTTC.

The chain is built from TRBV9 and TRBJ1-3; a possible D gene is TRBD1 (6 bases). CDR3 size: 17 residues. The germline CDR1 and CDR2 sequences are SGDLS and YYNGEE. The V end was cut by 5 bases, the J end by 2 bases, with 20 bases between. In nucleotides, the CDR3 is TGTGCCAGCAGACCCGATGGCCAGGGGATTACTGGAAACACCATATATTTT. Amino acids: CASRPDGQGITGNTIYF.

The chain is built from TRBV5-1 and TRBJ2-7; 9 bases fit TRBD1. Trimming at V came to 4 bases and at J to 1 base, leaving 6 bases not matched to a gene. This CDR3 is 15 amino acids long. The germline CDR1 and CDR2 sequences are SGHRS and YFSETQ. CDR3 residues: CASSPRTGVSYEQYF. The CDR3 region has the DNA TGCGCCAGCAGCCCACGGACAGGGGTTTCCTACGAGCAGTACTTC.

V is TRBV28 and J is TRBJ2-5; 8 bases match TRBD1. The assigned J gene may be wrong: the sequence end matches TRBJ2-7 better. This CDR3 region has 14 residues. Germline lookup yields CDR1 MDHEN and CDR2 SYDVKM. Here the CDR3 DNA reads TGTGCCAGCAGTTTGCAGGGGGCGTTGGGCGAGCAGTACTTC. Protein product: CASSLQGALGEQYF.

This clonotype was seen just once. A much larger clone is a single base away; this may be a read error. The V gene is TRBV11-1, the J gene TRBJ2-3; 8 bases are shared with TRBD2. CDR1 is SGHAT and CDR2 is FQDESV in the germline V gene (reference sequence). This CDR3 has 15 amino acids. The trim removed 4 bases at V and 2 bases at J, leaving 5 bases unmatched. CDR3 DNA sequence: TGTGCCAGCAGCTCACAGCGGGGGATCACAGATACGCAGTATTTT. As protein: CASSSQRGITDTQYF.

The chain has TRBV20-1 and TRBJ2-1, with unresolved D. Germline CDR1 is DFQATT and CDR2 is SNEGSKA (reference sequence). The CDR3 covers 13 residues. V lost 1 base and J lost 8, with 12 bases in between. CDR3 region: CSARGSRLDEQFF. The CDR3 DNA sequence: TGCAGTGCTAGAGGGAGTCGGCTCGATGAGCAGTTCTTC.

A few counts support this clonotype. V usage is TRBV4-3 and J usage is TRBJ2-2; a weak D match, TRBD2 (5 bases). Trimming left V 2 bases short and J 3 bases short, with 16 bases between. This CDR3 has 17 residues. Germline V CDR1 and CDR2: LGHNA, YSLEER. The DNA of the CDR3 is TGCGCCAGCAGCCAAAGAGGGTTAGGTTATGACACCGGGGAGCTGTTTTTT. As protein: CASSQRGLGYDTGELFF.

Only a few counts were recorded for this clonotype. The gene calls are TRBV28 and TRBJ2-7, with TRBD1 matching 7 bases. The CDR3 spans 14 residues. V lost 7 bases, J lost 2 bases, and 8 bases stayed unmatched. CDR1 MDHEN and CDR2 SYDVKM come from the germline V gene. The CDR3: CASMRDSGPYEQYF. Here the CDR3 DNA reads TGTGCCAGCATGAGGGACAGCGGACCCTACGAGCAGTACTTC. The full variable domain, rest sourced from reference TRBV28 and TRBJ2-7, is DVKVTQSSRYLVKRTGEKVFLECVQDMDHENMFWYRQDPGLGLRLIYFSYDVKMKEKGDIPEGYSVSREKKERFSLILESASTNQTSMYLCASMRDSGPYEQYFGPGTRLTVT.

This clonotype was recorded a few times. V usage is TRBV5-1 and J usage is TRBJ1-2; D remains unclear. Trimming took off 4 bases at V and 3 bases at J, with 16 bases between the two ends. The CDR3 is 15 amino acids. Germline V gives CDR1 SGHRS, CDR2 YFSETQ. The CDR3 reads CASSPGEVPYYGYTF. CDR3 coding DNA: TGCGCCAGCAGCCCAGGCGAAGTCCCCTACTATGGCTACACCTTC.

The gene calls are TRBV7-2 and TRBJ2-5, with TRBD1 matching 7 bases. The J call may be faulty, since TRBJ2-7 better matches the DNA end. Germline CDR1 and CDR2: SGHTA and FQGNSA. The CDR3 consists of 15 residues. The CDR3 DNA reads TGTGCCAGCAGCCCCCCAAGGACAGGCAACTACGAGCAGTACTTC. Translating it yields CASSPPRTGNYEQYF.

The CDR3 spells CSARRGTDSNQPQHF. CDR3 DNA sequence: TGCAGTGCTAGAAGGGGTACCGATAGCAATCAGCCCCAGCATTTT. The chain combines TRBV20-1 with TRBJ1-5; possible D gene TRBD1, 5 bases. Germline V gene lookup returns CDR1 DFQATT and CDR2 SNEGSKA (reference sequence). The CDR3 covers 15 residues. V was cut by 2 bases and J by 0 bases, with 11 bases left in between.

Of note for this clonotype: One end of the junction is discordant with germline, which a read error may explain. The CDR3 spells CSTRDGRTEQFF. In DNA form, the CDR3 reads TGCAGTACTAGAGATGGAAGGACGGAGCAGTTCTTC. V usage is TRBV20-1 and J usage is TRBJ2-1; possible D gene TRBD2, 5 bases. In germline, CDR1 is DFQATT, CDR2 SNEGSKA (reference sequence). The CDR3 is 12 residues long.

The chain recombines TRBV5-1 with TRBJ2-1, with 9 bases lining up with TRBD1. V lost 4 bases and J lost 2; bases outside the gene matches: 10. The CDR3 loop spans 17 amino acids. Germline V gene sequence: CDR1 SGHRS, CDR2 YFSETQ. CDR3 loop: CASSGDAGTGPYNEQFF. CDR3 DNA sequence: TGCGCCAGCAGCGGCGACGCCGGGACAGGGCCCTACAATGAGCAGTTCTTC.

There are a few counts of this clonotype. V is TRBV3-1 and J is TRBJ1-4, with D uncertain. CDR1 is LGHDT, CDR2 YNNKEL, per germline (reference sequence). With 0 bases removed from V and 1 base from J, the gap between germline ends came to 6 bases. The CDR3 spans 15 residues. The chain's CDR3 is CASSQERITNEKLFF. CDR3 sequence (DNA): TGTGCCAGCAGCCAAGAGCGGATAACTAATGAAAAACTGTTTTTT.

The chain carries TRBV11-2 and TRBJ1-5; D is uncertain. Looked up from germline, CDR1 is SGHAT and CDR2 is FQNNGV. Trimming shortened V by 4 bases and J by 9 bases, and 13 bases separated the two germline ends. The CDR3 is made up of 13 amino acids. The CDR3 DNA reads TGTGCCAGCAGCTCCGGACTCCAGCGGCCCCAGCATTTT. Translation gives CASSSGLQRPQHF.

The chain carries TRBV5-1 and TRBJ2-1; 12 bases align to TRBD2. Germline CDR1 reads SGHRS; CDR2 reads YFSETQ. V was pared by 6 bases and J by 9 bases, with 10 bases of the junction left unmatched. The CDR3 spans 15 residues. CDR3 sequence: CASTASGGVHVEQFF. The CDR3 coding sequence is TGCGCCAGCACGGCTAGCGGGGGGGTGCATGTTGAGCAGTTCTTC.

This clonotype has at least ten counts. The V gene is TRBV12-3 or TRBV12-4, the J gene TRBJ2-1; 7 bases line up with TRBD1. The trim removed 4 bases at V and 5 bases at J, leaving 8 bases unmatched. CDR3 size: 15 residues. CDR3 loop: CASSYSTGIHNEQFF. For the CDR3, the DNA is TGTGCCAGCAGTTACTCGACAGGGATACACAATGAGCAGTTCTTC.

The DNA for the CDR3 is TGTGCCTGGAGTAAGCGGGGGGTGCCCGGGGAGCTGTTTTTT. Protein product: CAWSKRGVPGELFF. The gene calls are TRBV30 and TRBJ2-2; TRBD2 matches at 9 bases. CDR1 and CDR2 (germline): GTSNPN, SVGIG (reference sequence). The J segment lost 6 bases and the V segment lost 2 bases, leaving 4 bases of the junction unmatched. This CDR3 has 14 amino acids.

The gene calls are TRBV28 and TRBJ1-1; unclear D gene. The V end was cut by 8 bases, the J end by 4 bases, with 17 bases between. Germline lookup yields CDR1 MDHEN and CDR2 SYDVKM. The CDR3 is made up of 14 amino acids. DNA of the CDR3: TGTGCCAGCCGACGGCAGGTATTCGGCACTGAAGCTTTCTTT. Translating it yields CASRRQVFGTEAFF.

This clonotype was seen just once. At one end the junction does not follow the germline gene, possibly because of a read error. The chain couples TRBV4-1 to TRBJ2-1, with 8 bases that match TRBD2. CDR1 and CDR2 from the germline V gene are MGHRA and YSYEKL. There are 16 residues in the CDR3. CDR3 residues: CASSQGGGGSYNEQVF. DNA for the CDR3: TGCGCCAGCAGCCAAGGCGGCGGGGGGTCCTACAATGAGCAGGTCTTC.

This clonotype occurred many times. The rearrangement uses TRBV7-2 and TRBJ2-3; 7 bases agree with TRBD2. The CDR3 consists of 16 residues. In germline, CDR1 is SGHTA, CDR2 FQGNSA. The J segment lost 0 bases and the V segment lost 5 bases, leaving 8 bases of the junction unmatched. CDR3 residues: CASSPRGEMSTDTQYF. In nucleotides, the CDR3 is TGTGCCAGCAGCCCACGGGGGGAAATGAGCACAGATACGCAGTATTTT. The variable domain in full, completed from reference TRBV7-2 and TRBJ2-3, reads GAGVSQSPSNKVTEKGKDVELRCDPISGHTALYWYRQSLGQGLEFLIYFQGNSAPDKSGLPSDRFSAERTGGSVSTLTIQRTQQEDSAVYLCASSPRGEMSTDTQYFGPGTRLTVL.

The genes are TRBV7-9 and TRBJ1-6; unclear D gene. The CDR3 loop spans 14 amino acids. V was shortened by 1 base and J by 8 bases, with 9 bases between the two germline ends. Germline CDR1 is SEHNR and CDR2 is FQNEAQ (reference sequence). The CDR3 coding sequence is TGTGCCAGCAGCTTAGATTCGTGGGATTCACCCCTCCACTTT. Translated, it gives CASSLDSWDSPLHF.

Many counts were recorded for this clonotype. This chain links TRBV6-2 or TRBV6-3 with TRBJ2-7, with no clear D. Trimming took off 10 bases at V and 3 bases at J, with 22 bases between the two ends. Germline V gene lookup returns CDR1 MNHEY and CDR2 SVGEGT. This CDR3 has 15 residues. The CDR3: CATQTIWGTRYEQYF. The CDR3 coding sequence is TGTGCCACCCAAACGATCTGGGGAACCCGCTACGAGCAGTACTTC.

This clonotype was observed at least ten times. CDR3 coding DNA: TGTGCCAGCAGCTTTGTACAGGCTGCCTCCTACGAGCAGTACTTC. Translation gives CASSFVQAASYEQYF. The chain has TRBV7-9 and TRBJ2-7, with a possible D match to TRBD1 (5 bases). The germline V gene has CDR1 SEHNR and CDR2 FQNEAQ (reference sequence). V was pared by 3 bases and J by 0 bases, with 12 bases between. The CDR3 runs to 15 residues.

This clonotype has a count of ten or more. The chain links TRBV7-2 to TRBJ2-7, with 7 bases aligning to TRBD2. Germline CDR1 SGHTA, CDR2 FQGNSA. The V segment lost 2 bases and the J segment 3 bases; nucleotides outside the gene matches: 4. This CDR3 spans 14 amino acids. The chain's CDR3 is CASSLHPGGYEQYF. The CDR3 DNA sequence: TGTGCCAGCAGCTTACATCCGGGGGGCTACGAGCAGTACTTC.

Only a few counts were recorded for this clonotype. This rearrangement joins TRBV7-2 to TRBJ2-3, with D possibly called TRBD1 or TRBD2 (5 bases each). Deletions cut 8 bases from V and 4 bases from J, with 16 bases between. CDR1 is SGHTA, CDR2 FQGNSA, per germline. CDR3 length: 14 residues. The CDR3 sequence: CASSMGVGADTQYF. Written as DNA, the CDR3 is TGTGCCAGCTCCATGGGGGTGGGAGCAGATACGCAGTATTTT.

This clonotype has a count of ten or more. The gene calls are TRBV5-5 and TRBJ2-5, with a possible D match to TRBD2 (5 bases). The CDR3 contains 16 residues. In germline, CDR1 is SGHKS, CDR2 YYEKEE (reference sequence). V lost 4 bases and J 4 bases, leaving 20 bases between the germline ends. The CDR3 loop is CASSAGLVGALETQYF. The CDR3 DNA reads TGTGCCAGCAGCGCCGGGCTAGTGGGAGCTTTAGAGACCCAGTACTTC.